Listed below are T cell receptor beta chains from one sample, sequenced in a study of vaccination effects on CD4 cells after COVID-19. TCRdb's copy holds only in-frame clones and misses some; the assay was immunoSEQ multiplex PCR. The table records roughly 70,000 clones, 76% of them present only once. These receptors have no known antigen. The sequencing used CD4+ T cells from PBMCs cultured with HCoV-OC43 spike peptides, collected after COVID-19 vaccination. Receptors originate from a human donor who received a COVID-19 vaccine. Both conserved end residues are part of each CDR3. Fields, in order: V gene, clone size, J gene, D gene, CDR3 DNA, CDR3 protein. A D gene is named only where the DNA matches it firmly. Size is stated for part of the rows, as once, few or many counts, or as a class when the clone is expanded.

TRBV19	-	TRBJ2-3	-	TGTGCCAGTAGTATTGGTAGTCTCCCAGATACGCAGTATTTT	CASSIGSLPDTQYF
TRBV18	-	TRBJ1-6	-	TGTGCCAGCTCACCGGGGGTCAGTTATTCACCCCTCCACTTT	CASSPGVSYSPLHF
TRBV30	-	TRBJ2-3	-	TGTGCCTGTGGGGTAGGGAACACAGATACGCAGTATTTT	CACGVGNTDTQYF
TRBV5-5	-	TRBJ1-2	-	TGTGCCAGCAGCCGGTTGGTAGGACCCTCCATGGCCTCTAACTATGGCTACACCTTC	CASSRLVGPSMASNYGYTF
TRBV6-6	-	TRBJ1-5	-	TGTGCCAGCAGTTACACGGGTCAGGGGAACAATCAGCCCCAGCATTTT	CASSYTGQGNNQPQHF
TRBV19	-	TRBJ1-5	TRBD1	TGTGCCAGTAGTCCAAGGGACAGGGGAAATCAGCCCCAGCATTTT	CASSPRDRGNQPQHF
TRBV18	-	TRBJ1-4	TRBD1	TGTGCCAGCTCACCACGAAGCAGAGACAGGGGATTAGATGGTAATGAAAAACTGTTTTTT	CASSPRSRDRGLDGNEKLFF
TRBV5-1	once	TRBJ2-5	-	TGCGCCAGAGGTCGACAAAGGGCGGGGGAGACCCAGTACTTC	CARGRQRAGETQYF
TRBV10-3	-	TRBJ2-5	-	TGTGCCATCAGTGCGCCGGGCGTTGGGCAAGAGACCCAGTACTTC	CAISAPGVGQETQYF
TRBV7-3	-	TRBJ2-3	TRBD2	TGTGCCAGCAGCTCCCGGACTAGCGGGGTGAGCACAGATACGCAGTATTTT	CASSSRTSGVSTDTQYF
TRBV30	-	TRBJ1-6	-	TGTGCCTGGAGTGTTGGTCTTTCCCTGGGGTCACCCCTCCACTTT	CAWSVGLSLGSPLHF
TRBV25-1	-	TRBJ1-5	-	TGTGCCAGCAGTGAATCTGGGGTCAATCAGCCCCAGCATTTT	CASSESGVNQPQHF
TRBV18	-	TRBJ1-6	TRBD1	TGTGCCAGCTCACCAGGGGGACAGGGACGACCCCTCCACTTT	CASSPGGQGRPLHF
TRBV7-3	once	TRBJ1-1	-	TGTGCCAGCAGCTCCATGGCCTTGATGAACACTGAAGCTTTCTTT	CASSSMALMNTEAFF
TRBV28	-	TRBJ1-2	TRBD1	TGTGCCAGCAGTCCACAGGGGATTCTTTATGGCTACACCTTC	CASSPQGILYGYTF
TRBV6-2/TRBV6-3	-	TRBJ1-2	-	TGTGCCAGCAGTTACGAGGGGGACTATGGCTACACCTTC	CASSYEGDYGYTF
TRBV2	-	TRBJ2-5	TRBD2	TGTGCCAGCTGGGCGGGGGGGGAGACCCAGTACTTC	CASWAGGETQYF
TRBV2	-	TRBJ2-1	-	TGTGCCAGCACCTGGGGTGGTTATTCCTCCTACAATGAGCAGTTCTTC	CASTWGGYSSYNEQFF
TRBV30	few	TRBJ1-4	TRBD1	TGTGCCTGGAGCTCCGGACAGGGAGCTGAAAAACTGTTTTTT	CAWSSGQGAEKLFF
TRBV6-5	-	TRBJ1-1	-	TGTGCCAGGCACCGGGACCGCTACAAGAACACTGAAGCTTTCTTT	CARHRDRYKNTEAFF
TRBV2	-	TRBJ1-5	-	TGTGCCAGCAGTGACATGGGGGGTTGGGGCAATCAGCCCCAGCATTTT	CASSDMGGWGNQPQHF
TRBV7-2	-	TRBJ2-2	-	TGTGCCAGCAGCTTATCCCGGGGGCAGGGCGGGGAGCTGTTTTTT	CASSLSRGQGGELFF
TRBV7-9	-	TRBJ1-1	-	TGTGCCAGCAGCTTACGGGAGGGGACTGAAGCTTTCTTT	CASSLREGTEAFF
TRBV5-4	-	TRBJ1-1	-	TGTGCCAGCAGCCCGGAGACAGCGATAAACACTGAAGCTTTCTTT	CASSPETAINTEAFF
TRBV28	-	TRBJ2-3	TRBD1	TGTGCCAGCCTCTCGACTAAACGGGACAGGGGACCTGATACGCAGTATTTT	CASLSTKRDRGPDTQYF
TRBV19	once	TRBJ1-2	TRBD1	TGTGCCAGTAAATCACAGGGGGTGTTATATGGCTACACCTTC	CASKSQGVLYGYTF
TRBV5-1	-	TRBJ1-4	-	TGCGCCAGCAGCTCCACCCGGGGCGCCGGGGAAAAACTGTTTTTT	CASSSTRGAGEKLFF
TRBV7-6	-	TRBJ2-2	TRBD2	TGTGCCAGCAGCCTACTAGCGGGGGGAAACACCGGGGAGCTGTTTTTT	CASSLLAGGNTGELFF
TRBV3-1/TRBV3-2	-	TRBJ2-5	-	TGTGCCAGCAGCCAAGATTTAAGTAGGACACAAGAGACCCAGTACTTC	CASSQDLSRTQETQYF
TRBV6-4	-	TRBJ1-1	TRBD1	TGTGCCAGCAGTGGACAGGGGGTCGGTGAAGCTTTCTTT	CASSGQGVGEAFF
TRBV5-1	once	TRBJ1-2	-	TGCGCCAGCAGCTTACAAACAGGGCCCCTTAACTATGGCTACACCTTC	CASSLQTGPLNYGYTF
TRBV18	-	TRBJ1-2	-	TGTGCCAGCTCACCCGGGGTCGAGAATGGCTACACCTTC	CASSPGVENGYTF
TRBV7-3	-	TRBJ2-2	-	TGTGCCAGCAGCTTAACGCCGTTAACCGGGGAGCTGTTTTTT	CASSLTPLTGELFF
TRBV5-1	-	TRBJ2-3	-	TGCGCCAGCAGCTTGGCCATAACGGGGAGGGGGGATACGCAGTATTTT	CASSLAITGRGDTQYF
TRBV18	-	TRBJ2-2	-	TGTGCCAGCTCACAGCGAAGGGATTCGAACACCGGGGAGCTGTTTTTT	CASSQRRDSNTGELFF
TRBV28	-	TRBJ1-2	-	TGTGCCAGCAGCTCCGGCCCGTGGGGCTATGGCTACACCTTC	CASSSGPWGYGYTF
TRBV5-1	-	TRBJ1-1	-	TGCGCCAGCAGCGTACAGATTAACACTGAAGCTTTCTTT	CASSVQINTEAFF
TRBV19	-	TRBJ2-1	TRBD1	TGTGCCAGTAGTAGCCAAGGGACAGGGTGGGATGAGCAGTTCTTC	CASSSQGTGWDEQFF
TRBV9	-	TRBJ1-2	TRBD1	TGTGCCAGCAGCACCGTGGACAGGGGGAGCCTTAACTATGGCTACACCTTC	CASSTVDRGSLNYGYTF
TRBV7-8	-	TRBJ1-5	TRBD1	TGTGCCAGCAGCTTGAAAGGACAGGGAGCCTCAAATCAGCCCCAGCATTTT	CASSLKGQGASNQPQHF
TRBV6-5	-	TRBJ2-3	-	TGTGCCAGCAGTTACTCTTGGCAGGGTCGCACAGATACGCAGTATTTT	CASSYSWQGRTDTQYF
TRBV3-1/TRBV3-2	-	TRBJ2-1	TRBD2	TGTGCCAGCCAACAATCCCGGGGAGCGGGGGGGAACAATGAGCAGTTCTTC	CASQQSRGAGGNNEQFF
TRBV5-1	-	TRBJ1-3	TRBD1	TGCGCCAGCAGGTCAGGGGGCCGCGGGGACACCATATATTTT	CASRSGGRGDTIYF
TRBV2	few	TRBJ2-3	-	TGTGCCAGCAGTGAAGTCGGACTTAGCACAGATACGCAGTATTTT	CASSEVGLSTDTQYF
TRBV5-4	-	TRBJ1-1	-	TGTGCCAGCAGCTTGGAAGGCAGCTCGAACACTGAAGCTTTCTTT	CASSLEGSSNTEAFF
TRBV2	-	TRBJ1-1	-	TGTGCCAGCGAAAGGGGTGTGAACACTGAAGCTTTCTTT	CASERGVNTEAFF
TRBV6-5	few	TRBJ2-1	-	TGTGCCAGCAGCCGCCTAAACAGGGACGCCCTGTTCTTC	CASSRLNRDALFF
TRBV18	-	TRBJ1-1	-	TGTGCCAGCTCACCTAGGCTTACTGAAGCTTTCTTT	CASSPRLTEAFF
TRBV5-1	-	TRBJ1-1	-	TGCGCCAGCAGCTTGGAGGCAGGGGTTGACGGCACTGAAGCTTTCTTT	CASSLEAGVDGTEAFF
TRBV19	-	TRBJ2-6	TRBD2	TGTGCCAGTAGTACTGGACGGGGGGGTTCGTATACTGGGGCCAACGTCCTGACTTTC	CASSTGRGGSYTGANVLTF
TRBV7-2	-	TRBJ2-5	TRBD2	TGTGCCAGCCATAGCGGGACCCAAGAGACCCAGTACTTC	CASHSGTQETQYF
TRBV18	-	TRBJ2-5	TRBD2	TGTGCCAGCTTAGCGTCCGGGACTACCGAAGAGACCCAGTACTTC	CASLASGTTEETQYF
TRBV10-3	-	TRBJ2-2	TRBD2	TGTGCCATCAGTGATCCCACTAGCGGGGGACCCACCGGGGAGCTGTTTTTT	CAISDPTSGGPTGELFF
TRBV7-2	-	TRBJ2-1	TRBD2	TGTGCCAGCAGCCCGCCCGGGGGGACTCCGGATGGCAATGAGCAGTTCTTC	CASSPPGGTPDGNEQFF
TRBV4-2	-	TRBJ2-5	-	TGTGCCAGCAGCCAACGCGGAGAAGAGACCCAGTACTTC	CASSQRGEETQYF
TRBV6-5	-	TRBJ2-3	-	TGTGCCAGCAGTTTTGACCCGGGGGACACAGATACGCAGTATTTT	CASSFDPGDTDTQYF
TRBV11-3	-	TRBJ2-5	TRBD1	TGTGCCAGCAGCATCGGGACAGGGGAGACCCAGTACTTC	CASSIGTGETQYF